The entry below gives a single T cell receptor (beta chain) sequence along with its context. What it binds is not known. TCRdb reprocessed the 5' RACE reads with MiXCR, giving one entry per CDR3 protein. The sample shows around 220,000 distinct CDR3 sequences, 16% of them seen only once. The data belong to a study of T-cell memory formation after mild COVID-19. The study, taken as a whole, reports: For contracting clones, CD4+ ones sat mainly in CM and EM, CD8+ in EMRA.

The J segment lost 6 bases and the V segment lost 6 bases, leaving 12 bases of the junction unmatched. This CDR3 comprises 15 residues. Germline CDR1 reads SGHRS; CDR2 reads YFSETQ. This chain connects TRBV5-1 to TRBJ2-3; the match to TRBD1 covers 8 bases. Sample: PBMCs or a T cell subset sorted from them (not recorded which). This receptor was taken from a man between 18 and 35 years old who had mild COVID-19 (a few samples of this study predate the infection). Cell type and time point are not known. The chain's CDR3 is CASMVGTGGTDTQYF. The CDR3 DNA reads TGCGCCAGCATGGTAGGCACAGGGGGAACGGATACGCAGTATTTT.